What follows describes a single T cell receptor beta chain. The entry originates in a study of cytomegalovirus exposure and HLA in healthy donors. The V segment lost 4 bases and the J segment 9 bases; nucleotides outside the gene matches: 8. The germline gives CDR1 MNHEY, CDR2 SVGAGI. The CDR3 totals 14 residues. Both 60 Vbeta primers and 13 Jbeta primers went into the PCR. The repertoire was sequenced with immunoSEQ multiplex PCR; TCRdb's copy has only in-frame clones and lacks some. Among over 85,000 clones listed, less than 75% were seen once. The sequence was collected from a man between 25 and 39 years old in good health and CMV-seronegative. This rearrangement joins TRBV6-5 to TRBJ1-1, with TRBD1 identical over 10 bases. The sequenced sample was PBMCs. CDR3 amino acids: CASSSSGTGDKAFF. The CDR3 coding sequence is TGTGCCAGCAGTTCTAGCGGGACAGGGGATAAAGCTTTCTTT.